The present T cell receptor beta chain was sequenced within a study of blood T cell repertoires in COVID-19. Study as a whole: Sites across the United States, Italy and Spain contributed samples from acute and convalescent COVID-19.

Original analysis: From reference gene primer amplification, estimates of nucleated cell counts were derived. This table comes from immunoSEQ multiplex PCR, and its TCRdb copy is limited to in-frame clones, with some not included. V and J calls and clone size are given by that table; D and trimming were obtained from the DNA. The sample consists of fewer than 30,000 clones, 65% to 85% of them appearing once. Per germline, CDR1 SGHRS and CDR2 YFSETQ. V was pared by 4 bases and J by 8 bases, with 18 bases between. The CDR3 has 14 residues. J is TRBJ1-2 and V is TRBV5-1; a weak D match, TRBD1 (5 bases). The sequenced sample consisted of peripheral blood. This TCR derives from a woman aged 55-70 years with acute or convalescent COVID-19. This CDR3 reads CASSPPDRQRGYTF. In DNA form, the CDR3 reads TGCGCCAGCAGCCCCCCAGACAGACAACGAGGCTACACCTTC.